Following are 31 T cell receptor beta chains from one sample sequenced in a study of breast tumors, draining lymph nodes, adjacent tissues. MiXCR, run by TCRdb on the multiplex PCR reads, gives a single entry per CDR3 protein. The sample has around 12,000 distinct CDR3 sequences, just over 70% seen once; the top ten hold approximately 44%. The sequenced sample consisted of tumor-adjacent breast tissue. Source of these receptors: a female donor with breast cancer. Some clones in this sample may be carry-over from other donors' samples.

This clonotype was counted at least ten times. The junction departs from germline at one end; a sequencing error may be responsible. The chain employs TRBV18 and TRBJ2-5; D call uncertain. The CDR3 runs 13 residues. Germline values: CDR1 KGHSH, CDR2 LQKENI. The CDR3 DNA is TGTGCCAGCTCAGCACCAAGCACGGAGACCCAGTACTTC. It codes for CASSAPSTETQYF.

This clonotype is medium-sized in the sample. This chain joins TRBV7-9 and TRBJ2-7; no firm D call. The CDR3 is 12 residues long. With 4 bases removed from V and 2 bases from J, the gap between germline ends came to 6 bases. Looked up from germline, CDR1 is SEHNR and CDR2 is FQNEAQ (reference sequence). CDR3 DNA: TGTGCCAGCAGCTACAACACCTACGAGCAGTACTTC. It yields the protein CASSYNTYEQYF.

Regarding this clonotype: The junction and the germline gene differ at one end; a read error may be behind it. The chain is built from TRBV7-7 and TRBJ2-1; TRBD2 is a possible D gene (7 bases). The length of the CDR3 is 15 residues. Germline V gene sequence: CDR1 SSHAT, CDR2 FNYEAQ (reference sequence). CDR3 DNA: TGTGCTAGCAGCTTAGGGAGGGGGACCAACAATGAGCAGTTCTTC. This codes for CASSLGRGTNNEQFF.

J is TRBJ1-4 and V is TRBV10-3; the match to TRBD1 covers 10 bases. V was pared by 5 bases and J by 7 bases, with 1 base of the junction left unmatched. The germline gives CDR1 ENHRY, CDR2 SYGVKD. The CDR3 contains 13 residues. CDR3 residues: CAISRDRGEKLFF. DNA of the CDR3: TGTGCCATCAGTCGGGACAGGGGTGAAAAACTGTTTTTT.

The chain combines TRBV3-1 with TRBJ2-1; the D gene is possibly TRBD2 (5 bases). The germline V gene encodes CDR1 LGHDT and CDR2 YNNKEL (reference sequence). This CDR3 has 16 amino acids. Deletions cut 1 base from V and 2 bases from J, with 12 bases between. CDR3 DNA sequence: TGTGCCAGCAGCCAAGGATCTAGCCAGGCCTACAATGAGCAGTTCTTC. Residues: CASSQGSSQAYNEQFF.

About this clonotype: A read error may produce the germline difference seen at one junction end. The CDR3 loop reads CASRGAGTGELFF. In nucleotides, the CDR3 is TGTGCCAGCAGGGGAGCGGGCACCGGGGAGCTGTTTTTC. The rearrangement links TRBV6-1 to TRBJ2-2; D perhaps matches TRBD2 (6 bases). CDR1 and CDR2 from the germline V gene are MNHNS and SASEGT. The CDR3 is 13 residues long.

The chain carries TRBV20-1 and TRBJ2-7; 10 nucleotides agree with TRBD2. The germline gives CDR1 DFQATT, CDR2 SNEGSKA (reference sequence). The length of the CDR3 is 15 residues. The junction had 7 bases not matched to a gene; V was cut back by 5 bases and J by 0 bases. This CDR3 reads CSAYSSGSISYEQYF. CDR3 sequence (DNA): TGCAGTGCTTACTCTAGCGGGAGTATCTCCTACGAGCAGTACTTC.

This chain's CDR3 is CASSTTTAPYEQYF. The CDR3 region has the DNA TGTGCCAGCAGCACCACGACAGCCCCCTACGAGCAGTACTTC. The V gene is TRBV11-1, the J gene TRBJ2-7; tentatively, D is TRBD1 (5 bases). The V and J ends lost 5 bases and 2 bases respectively, with 13 bases between them. The CDR3 covers 14 residues. Per the germline V gene, CDR1 is SGHAT and CDR2 is FQDESV (reference sequence).

This chain links TRBV30 with TRBJ2-2; D gene ambiguous. From germline, CDR1 is GTSNPN and CDR2 SVGIG (reference sequence). V was cut by 6 bases and J by 0 bases, with 8 bases left in between. The CDR3 runs 13 residues. In nucleotides, the CDR3 is TGTGCCTGCCGACACCCGAACACCGGGGAGCTGTTTTTT. The encoded protein is CACRHPNTGELFF.

This clonotype is medium-sized by share. J is TRBJ2-1 and V is TRBV10-1; 7 bases align to TRBD2. The CDR3 is made up of 16 amino acids. The germline CDR1 and CDR2 sequences are WNHNN and SYGVQD (reference sequence). Trimming took 2 bases from V and 2 from J; bases not matched to a gene: 6. CDR3 nucleotide sequence: TGCGCCAGCAGTGAGCTTTCTAGCGGAACCTACAATGAGCAGTTCTTC. It yields the protein CASSELSSGTYNEQFF.

The CDR3 bases are TGTGCCAGCAGCCACCTGGGAGGCAATGAGCAGTTCTTC. Encoded protein: CASSHLGGNEQFF. V is TRBV3-1 and J is TRBJ2-1, with D tentatively TRBD2 (6 bases). The CDR3 contains 13 residues. V lost 3 bases to trimming and J lost 6 bases, with 9 bases between them. Germline values: CDR1 LGHDT, CDR2 YNNKEL (reference sequence).

This clonotype was seen repeatedly, ten times or more. The rearrangement uses TRBV4-1 and TRBJ2-5; either TRBD1 or TRBD2 may supply D (6 bases each). The ends were cut back, 11 bases at V and 5 bases at J, with 18 bases in the middle. The CDR3 covers 13 residues. The germline CDR1 and CDR2 sequences are MGHRA and YSYEKL. The CDR3 bases are TGCGCCTCGGGGGCAGCCTGGGGGGAGACCCAGTACTTC. Translated, it gives CASGAAWGETQYF.

The chain recombines TRBV12-3 or TRBV12-4 with TRBJ1-6, with 8 bases identical to TRBD1. CDR3 length: 14 amino acids. The V segment lost 6 bases and the J segment 11 bases; nucleotides outside the gene matches: 9. This CDR3 is CASSQGQDGTPLHF. The DNA of the CDR3 is TGTGCCAGCAGCCAGGGACAGGATGGGACACCCCTCCACTTT.

The chain employs TRBV5-1 and TRBJ2-7, with D possibly matching TRBD1 (6 bases). V lost 4 bases, J lost 6 bases, and 11 bases lay in between. Germline CDR1 reads SGHRS; CDR2 reads YFSETQ. The CDR3 runs 12 residues. CDR3 residues: CASSPATGEQYF. In DNA, the CDR3 is TGCGCCAGCAGCCCCGCGACAGGCGAGCAGTACTTC.

This chain joins TRBV10-3 and TRBJ2-7; D possibly corresponds to TRBD2 (5 bases). Germline V gene lookup returns CDR1 ENHRY and CDR2 SYGVKD. This CDR3 spans 15 amino acids. Trimming shortened V by 2 bases and J by 5 bases, and 16 bases separated the two germline ends. DNA for the CDR3: TGTGCCATCAGTGAGCCCCAGGCGGGCGAGGACGAGCAGTACTTC. Translating gives CAISEPQAGEDEQYF.

The chain combines TRBV5-4 with TRBJ2-1, with no clear D. There are 15 residues in the CDR3. The germline V gene has CDR1 SGHNT and CDR2 YYREEE (reference sequence). Deletions cut 0 bases from V and 5 bases from J, with 12 bases between. The CDR3 region is CASSLGRKGHNEQFF. The CDR3 DNA is TGTGCCAGCAGCTTGGGTAGGAAAGGGCACAATGAGCAGTTCTTC.

The CDR3 region has the DNA TGTGCCAGCAGTCGGGACGGTGCAACTAATGAAAAACTGTTTTTT. Its protein is CASSRDGATNEKLFF. V is TRBV2 and J is TRBJ1-4; the D gene is possibly TRBD1 (5 bases). Germline assignment: CDR1 SNHLY and CDR2 FYNNEI. V was pared by 5 bases and J by 0 bases, with 10 bases between. The CDR3 totals 15 residues.

Sample share makes this clonotype medium-sized. The chain has TRBV20-1 and TRBJ1-6, with 7 nucleotides matching TRBD1. Losses at the gene ends were 4 bases for V and 4 bases for J; bases not matched to a gene: 7. The germline V gene has CDR1 DFQATT and CDR2 SNEGSKA (reference sequence). The CDR3 is 15 residues long. The CDR3 nucleotides are TGCAGTGCTACTCGGGACAGTTTTTATAATTCACCCCTCCACTTT. The encoded protein is CSATRDSFYNSPLHF.

Of note for this clonotype: A read error may produce the germline difference seen at one junction end. The CDR3 is CASSGRTESSRDTQYF. CDR3 nucleotide sequence: TGTGCCAGCAGTGGTCGGACGGAGAGTAGCAGAGATACGCAGTATTTT. This chain uses TRBV6-2 or TRBV6-3 with TRBJ2-3; no clear D. Germline V gives CDR1 MNHEY, CDR2 SVGEGT. There are 16 residues in the CDR3.

This clonotype is classed as medium-sized. The chain has TRBV4-1 and TRBJ1-2; no clear D gene. CDR3 length: 14 amino acids. CDR1 is MGHRA and CDR2 is YSYEKL in the germline V gene. Trimming stripped 1 base from V and 4 bases from J, with 10 bases between. Here the CDR3 reads CASSQGGGGYGYTF. For the CDR3, the DNA is TGCGCCAGCAGCCAAGGTGGAGGAGGCTATGGCTACACCTTC.

The chain employs TRBV5-6 and TRBJ2-7; 8 positions match TRBD1. The CDR3 has 15 amino acids. V lost 4 bases to trimming and J lost 2 bases; unmatched junction nucleotides: 8. The V gene's germline CDR1 is SGHDT and CDR2 YYEEEE. The CDR3 DNA reads as TGTGCCAGCAGCCCAGGGGGCGTCGGGGCCTACGAGCAGTACTTC. Translated, it gives CASSPGGVGAYEQYF.

This clonotype is a singleton in its sample. The J gene is TRBJ2-1, the V gene TRBV10-3, with TRBD2 identical over 11 bases. CDR1 and CDR2 from the germline V gene are ENHRY and SYGVKD. The length of the CDR3 is 14 residues. V was pared by 10 bases and J by 4 bases, with 6 bases of the junction left unmatched. CDR3 in amino acids: CATGTSGKYNEQFF. In nucleotides, the CDR3 is TGTGCCACTGGGACTAGCGGAAAATACAATGAGCAGTTCTTC.

This clonotype was observed many times. V usage is TRBV18 and J usage is TRBJ1-6; weak D call: TRBD1 (5 bases). The CDR3 is 13 residues long. Between the trimmed V and J ends, which lost 4 bases and 7 bases, there was a span of 8 bases. Germline CDR1 is KGHSH and CDR2 is LQKENI. The CDR3 nucleotides read TGTGCCAGCTCACGGAACAGGAATTCACCCCTCCACTTT. It encodes CASSRNRNSPLHF.

This clonotype occurred once. V usage is TRBV4-1 and J usage is TRBJ1-4; D unclear. This CDR3 comprises 15 residues. Germline V lookup: CDR1 MGHRA, CDR2 YSYEKL. The V and J ends lost 0 bases and 8 bases respectively, with 13 bases between them. The DNA of the CDR3 is TGCGCCAGCAGCCAAGATTTAGCGCGGCCCGAAAAACTGTTTTTT. As protein: CASSQDLARPEKLFF.

The V gene is TRBV4-1, the J gene TRBJ2-5; no reliable D call. Germline values: CDR1 MGHRA, CDR2 YSYEKL. Trimming pared 0 bases from V and 1 base from J, leaving 9 bases between. The CDR3 loop spans 15 amino acids. CDR3 loop: CASSQDAVTQETQYF. As DNA, the CDR3 is TGCGCCAGCAGCCAAGATGCGGTTACCCAAGAGACCCAGTACTTC.

J is TRBJ1-5 and V is TRBV11-2, with TRBD1 identical over 7 bases. The CDR3 is 19 amino acids. Germline V gene data show CDR1 as SGHAT and CDR2 as FQNNGV. After removal of 5 bases from V and 3 bases from J, the junction contained 19 bases not matched to a gene. The DNA of the CDR3 is TGTGCCAGCAGCCACCCAGAGAGACAGGGCTATTCACTCAATCAGCCCCAGCATTTT. The encoded protein is CASSHPERQGYSLNQPQHF.

This rearrangement joins TRBV2 to TRBJ2-1; D is possibly TRBD1 (6 bases). This CDR3 has 13 amino acids. Germline V gene sequence: CDR1 SNHLY, CDR2 FYNNEI. V shed 4 bases and J shed 6 bases, with 10 bases lying between them. The CDR3 DNA is TGTGCCAGCAGTGCCCAGGGGTTCAATGAGCAGTTCTTC. This sequence encodes CASSAQGFNEQFF.

V is TRBV2 and J is TRBJ2-7; TRBD1 or TRBD2 may be the D gene (6 bases each). CDR1 and CDR2 from the germline V gene are SNHLY and FYNNEI. V gave up 3 bases and J gave up 1 base, with 13 bases separating them. This CDR3 is 15 amino acids long. Here the CDR3 DNA reads TGTGCCAGCAGTGAGGAGGGGGGCCGATCCTACGAGCAGTACTTC. Translation: CASSEEGGRSYEQYF.

The rearrangement uses TRBV7-2 and TRBJ1-3; D not resolved. The V and J ends lost 3 bases and 8 bases respectively, with 8 bases between them. This CDR3 has 12 residues. Germline CDR1 SGHTA, CDR2 FQGNSA. CDR3 nucleotide sequence: TGTGCCAGCAGCTTGGGGAAGGACACCATATATTTT. It codes for CASSLGKDTIYF. Full variable domain (outside the CDR3, taken from reference TRBV7-2 and TRBJ1-3): GAGVSQSPSNKVTEKGKDVELRCDPISGHTALYWYRQSLGQGLEFLIYFQGNSAPDKSGLPSDRFSAERTGGSVSTLTIQRTQQEDSAVYLCASSLGKDTIYFGEGSWLTVV.

This clonotype has ten or more counts. The CDR3 DNA sequence: TGTGCCAGCAGTGTTCCGGGACAGGGAAACTCTGGGGCCAACGTCCTGACTTTC. Its protein is CASSVPGQGNSGANVLTF. The V and J genes are TRBV2 and TRBJ2-6; 9 bases line up with TRBD1. V lost 4 bases, J lost 0 bases, and 7 bases stayed unmatched. CDR1 and CDR2 from the germline V gene are SNHLY and FYNNEI. The CDR3 is 18 residues long.

CDR3 nucleotides: TGTGCCAGCAGCCCAGTAGCGGGAGGGCTTGACGAGCAGTACTTC. This gives the protein CASSPVAGGLDEQYF. V usage is TRBV5-5 and J usage is TRBJ2-7; 11 bases match TRBD2. Germline loops: CDR1 SGHKS, CDR2 YYEKEE (reference sequence). This CDR3 region has 15 residues. After removal of 4 bases from V and 5 bases from J, the junction contained 8 bases not matched to a gene. Together with reference TRBV5-5 and TRBJ2-7, the CDR3 gives the full variable domain: DAGVTQSPTHLIKTRGQQVTLRCSPISGHKSVSWYQQVLGQGPQFIFQYYEKEERGRGNFPDRFSARQFPNYSSELNVNALLLGDSALYLCASSPVAGGLDEQYFGPGTRLTVT.